This T cell receptor beta chain was identified in a study of blood T cell repertoires in COVID-19. The overall study: COVID-19 samples, acute and convalescent, were from the United States, Italy and Spain.

Germline V lookup: CDR1 MDHEN, CDR2 SYDVKM. The V segment lost 7 bases and the J segment 2 bases; nucleotides outside the gene matches: 3. The CDR3 sequence is 13 residues long. Original processing notes: It was from reference gene primer amplification that nucleated cell counts were estimated. Libraries were prepared by immunoSEQ multiplex PCR; TCRdb keeps only in-frame clonotypes and omits some of them. V, J and clone size reflect that table, while D and trimming were determined from the DNA. The sample yields about 210,000 clones, around nine tenths seen once. This sequence joins TRBV28 and TRBJ2-5; 8 nucleotides match TRBD2. This TCR was sampled from a young man with active or convalescent COVID-19. The sample taken for sequencing was peripheral blood. CDR3 loop: CASTGGAQETQYF. The CDR3 nucleotides are TGTGCCAGCACGGGGGGGGCGCAAGAGACCCAGTACTTC.